One sample yielded the 18 T cell receptor beta chains listed below, sequenced in a study of cytomegalovirus exposure and HLA in healthy donors. The PCR used 60 Vbeta and 13 Jbeta primers. TCRdb keeps only in-frame clones here, not all; method: immunoSEQ multiplex PCR. The sample lists approximately 300,000 clones, around 80% occurring once. The sequencing sample was made of PBMCs. These receptors were obtained from a girl aged 2 to 9 in good health and CMV-seronegative.

The chain recombines TRBV19 with TRBJ2-3, with a weak D call TRBD2 (5 bases). V lost 7 bases and J lost 1, with 9 bases in between. Per germline, CDR1 LNHDA and CDR2 SQIVND (reference sequence). The CDR3 consists of 13 residues. The CDR3 region is CASTGRGTDTQYF. CDR3 DNA: TGTGCCAGTACCGGGCGGGGCACAGATACGCAGTATTTT.

The V and J genes are TRBV7-3 and TRBJ1-5; 7 nucleotides agree with TRBD1. The length of the CDR3 is 17 residues. CDR1 and CDR2 from the germline V gene are SGHTA and FQGTGA. V shed 5 bases and J 5 bases; nucleotides not matched to a gene: 15. CDR3 residues: CASSPRVGQCIDQPQHF. CDR3 nucleotides: TGTGCCAGCAGCCCCCGGGTGGGACAGTGTATAGATCAGCCCCAGCATTTT.

The chain employs TRBV5-5 and TRBJ1-1; the D gene is possibly TRBD1 (5 bases). V was clipped by 0 bases and J by 3 bases, with 9 bases between them. The CDR3 length is 14 residues. Germline V gene sequence: CDR1 SGHKS, CDR2 YYEKEE (reference sequence). CDR3 amino acids: CASSLEPGHTEAFF. The CDR3 DNA reads as TGTGCCAGCAGCTTGGAACCAGGGCACACTGAAGCTTTCTTT.

Only a few counts were recorded for this clone. The chain carries TRBV18 and TRBJ2-1; 8 positions match TRBD2. J was trimmed by 8 bases and V by 5 bases; bases with no gene match: 8. The CDR3 consists of 14 residues. Germline V lookup: CDR1 KGHSH, CDR2 LQKENI. CDR3 sequence: CASSSGLVLDEQFF. In DNA form, the CDR3 reads TGTGCCAGCTCATCGGGACTAGTCTTGGATGAGCAGTTCTTC.

The J gene is TRBJ2-7, the V gene TRBV6-1, with 10 positions matching TRBD2. The J segment lost 1 base and the V segment lost 2 bases, leaving 11 bases of the junction unmatched. The CDR3 has 18 residues. Germline V gene lookup returns CDR1 MNHNS and CDR2 SASEGT. This CDR3 is CASSEYIVRTSGSYEQYF. Written as DNA, the CDR3 is TGTGCCAGCAGTGAATATATCGTAAGGACTAGCGGATCCTACGAGCAGTACTTC.

The chain recombines TRBV19 with TRBJ2-4; TRBD1 agrees at 7 bases. The J segment lost 1 base and the V segment lost 3 bases, leaving 6 bases of the junction unmatched. The CDR3 extends over 16 amino acids. Per germline, CDR1 LNHDA and CDR2 SQIVND (reference sequence). The CDR3 DNA follows: TGTGCCAGTAGTATTGGGAAGGGGGCGGCCAAAAACATTCAGTACTTC. Translation: CASSIGKGAAKNIQYF.

The chain combines TRBV4-1 with TRBJ2-4, with 11 bases aligning to TRBD2. In germline, CDR1 is MGHRA, CDR2 YSYEKL. This CDR3 comprises 18 residues. The ends lost 4 bases at V and 1 base at J; junction bases unmatched: 9. The CDR3 DNA sequence: TGCGCCAGCAGCCCAGGGCTAGCGGGAGGAGCGGCCAAAAACATTCAGTACTTC. Encoded protein: CASSPGLAGGAAKNIQYF.

This sequence joins TRBV5-1 and TRBJ2-5; TRBD1 might be the D (6 bases). The DNA matches TRBJ2-7 better at its end, which makes the J call doubtful. CDR1 is SGHRS and CDR2 is YFSETQ in the germline V gene. CDR3 length equals 15 residues. The CDR3 loop is CASSLGEQGYNEQYF. CDR3 in DNA: TGCGCCAGCAGCTTGGGGGAACAGGGTTATAACGAGCAGTACTTC.

This chain links TRBV29-1 with TRBJ2-7, with TRBD1 matching over 7 bases. There are 14 residues in the CDR3. The junction had 9 bases not matched to a gene; V was cut back by 4 bases and J by 3 bases. Per germline, CDR1 SQVTM and CDR2 ANQGSEA. The CDR3 protein is CSVAIRGLSYEQYF. CDR3 DNA sequence: TGCAGCGTTGCGATTAGGGGGCTAAGCTACGAGCAGTACTTC.

The V and J genes are TRBV7-6 and TRBJ1-1; 9 bases are a match to TRBD1. CDR1 and CDR2 from the germline V gene are SGHVS and FNYEAQ. V dropped 0 bases and J dropped 4; count of bases not matched to a gene: 6. CDR3 size: 16 residues. CDR3 amino acids: CASSLARPGQGTEAFF. DNA for the CDR3: TGTGCCAGCAGCTTAGCCCGACCGGGACAGGGCACTGAAGCTTTCTTT.

The V call is TRBV5-5, the J call TRBJ2-7, with a weak D call TRBD2 (5 bases). Per the germline V gene, CDR1 is SGHKS and CDR2 is YYEKEE (reference sequence). The CDR3 has 15 amino acids. V lost 6 bases and J 3 bases, leaving 19 bases between the germline ends. CDR3 bases: TGTGCCAGCACCCCTCAGACGGGGTTCGGCTACGAGCAGTACTTC. Its translation is CASTPQTGFGYEQYF.

This sequence joins TRBV19 and TRBJ1-5, with TRBD1 matching 7 bases. Looked up from germline, CDR1 is LNHDA and CDR2 is SQIVND (reference sequence). The ends lost 8 bases at V and 0 bases at J; junction bases unmatched: 4. This CDR3 has 14 amino acids. The chain's CDR3 is CASWTGLSNQPQHF. The CDR3 DNA reads as TGTGCCAGTTGGACAGGACTTAGCAATCAGCCCCAGCATTTT.

V is TRBV6-1 and J is TRBJ2-3, with TRBD2 matching over 10 bases. The CDR3 runs 15 residues. Losses at the gene ends were 8 bases for V and 4 bases for J; bases not matched to a gene: 9. CDR1 is MNHNS, CDR2 SASEGT, per germline. The chain's CDR3 is CASHQRGGSADTQYF. The CDR3 DNA follows: TGTGCCAGCCATCAGCGGGGGGGCAGCGCAGATACGCAGTATTTT.

J is TRBJ2-7 and V is TRBV18, with 11 bases that match TRBD2. CDR3 size: 15 residues. Germline-derived CDR1 and CDR2 are KGHSH and LQKENI. Trimming removed 0 bases from V and 4 bases from J; junction bases left unmatched: 2. CDR3 sequence (DNA): TGTGCCAGCTCACCACCGGGGACTAGCGGATACGAGCAGTACTTC. Translated, it gives CASSPPGTSGYEQYF.

Turning to this clone: The same CDR3 is also encoded by other DNA sequences in this sample. The chain recombines TRBV9 with TRBJ1-2; 9 bases are a match to TRBD1. This CDR3 has 12 residues. Germline values: CDR1 SGDLS, CDR2 YYNGEE. Trimming cost V 7 bases and J 4 bases; bases outside gene matches: 2. CDR3 sequence (DNA): TGTGCCAGCTCGACAGGGGGCTATGGCTACACCTTC. Translating gives CASSTGGYGYTF.

The chain links TRBV10-2 to TRBJ2-7; possible D gene TRBD1, 6 bases. Looked up from germline, CDR1 is WSHSY and CDR2 is SAAADI. V lost 4 bases to trimming and J lost 2 bases, with 12 bases between them. The CDR3 is 14 amino acids. The CDR3 sequence is CASSGRTDTYEQYF. In DNA form, the CDR3 reads TGCGCCAGCAGTGGACGGACAGATACCTACGAGCAGTACTTC.

The chain has TRBV30 and TRBJ2-3; TRBD1 might be the D (6 bases). This CDR3 has 13 amino acids. Germline V gene sequence: CDR1 GTSNPN, CDR2 SVGIG (reference sequence). V was pared by 2 bases and J by 8 bases, with 14 bases between. The CDR3 loop reads CAWSWDTPATQYF. The CDR3 DNA sequence: TGTGCCTGGAGTTGGGACACTCCCGCTACGCAGTATTTT.

To note about this clone: The junction departs from the called germline gene at one end, perhaps through a read error. The rearrangement uses TRBV7-9 and TRBJ2-2; 9 nucleotides agree with TRBD1. Germline V gene data show CDR1 as SEHNR and CDR2 as FQNEAQ (reference sequence). The CDR3 spans 16 residues. This CDR3 reads CSSSTRTGEYTGELFF. The CDR3 bases are TGTTCCAGCAGCACCCGGACAGGGGAGTACACCGGGGAGCTGTTTTTT.